This TCR beta chain was sequenced in a study of T cells after yellow fever vaccination. Overall study context: Preparation of the low-cell-number fractions used SMART-Seq v4 Ultra Low Input. Whole-study findings and limits: Only a small proportion of the clonotypes turned up in both the CD4 and the CD8 compartments, likely arising from convergent recombination.

This CDR3 is 16 amino acids long. The V end lost 1 base, the J end lost 1 base, and 10 bases lay between the germline ends. This clonotype has ten or more counts. Its target is unknown. Each CDR3 protein gets one entry after TCRdb re-called the 5' RACE reads with MiXCR. The table records about 220,000 distinct CDR3 sequences, 2.5% to 3.5% of them present only once. This receptor was taken from a man aged 18 to 29 who received the YFV17D yellow fever vaccine. This chain joins TRBV12-3 or TRBV12-4 and TRBJ2-2; D may match TRBD1 or TRBD2 (6 bases each). The material was CD4+ T cells sorted from PBMCs, obtained 10 days after the yellow fever booster vaccination. CDR3 loop: CASSLGGGWNTGELFF. CDR3 in DNA: TGTGCCAGCAGTTTAGGAGGGGGGTGGAACACCGGGGAGCTGTTTTTT.